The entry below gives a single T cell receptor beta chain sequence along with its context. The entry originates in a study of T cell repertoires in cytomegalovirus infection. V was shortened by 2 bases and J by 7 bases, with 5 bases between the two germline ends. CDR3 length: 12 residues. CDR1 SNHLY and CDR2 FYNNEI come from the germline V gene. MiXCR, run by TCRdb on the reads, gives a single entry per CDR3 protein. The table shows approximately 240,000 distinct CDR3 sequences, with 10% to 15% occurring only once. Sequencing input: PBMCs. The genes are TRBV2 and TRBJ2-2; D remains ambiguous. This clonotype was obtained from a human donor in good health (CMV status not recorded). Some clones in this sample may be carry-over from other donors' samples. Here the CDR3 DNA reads TGTGCCAGCAGTGAATCTTTCGGGGAGCTGTTTTTT. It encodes CASSESFGELFF.